The 27 T cell receptor beta chains in this list originate from one sample, sequenced in a study of cytomegalovirus exposure and HLA in healthy donors. PCR involved 60 Vbeta and 13 Jbeta primers. The method was immunoSEQ multiplex PCR; TCRdb's version includes in-frame clones alone and lacks a portion of them. The sample lists 170,000 or so clones, approximately 80% occurring once. The sequencing sample was made of PBMCs. These receptor sequences come from a woman in her twenties or thirties in good health and CMV-seronegative.

This chain connects TRBV2 to TRBJ2-2; D unclear. Trimming took off 1 base at V and 3 bases at J, with 9 bases between the two ends. The CDR3 length is 15 residues. Germline V gives CDR1 SNHLY, CDR2 FYNNEI. The CDR3 DNA is TGTGCCAGCAGTGAAGGGAGAACACACACCGGGGAGCTGTTTTTT. Translation gives CASSEGRTHTGELFF.

The V and J genes are TRBV30 and TRBJ1-2; perhaps TRBD1 as D (6 bases). Germline loops: CDR1 GTSNPN, CDR2 SVGIG (reference sequence). The CDR3 loop spans 13 amino acids. The V end was cut by 1 base, the J end by 8 bases, with 14 bases between. CDR3 loop: CAWSADRYEGYTF. CDR3 bases: TGTGCCTGGAGTGCTGACAGGTACGAAGGCTACACCTTC.

V and J are TRBV30 and TRBJ1-5; TRBD1 might be the D (6 bases). This CDR3 is 15 amino acids long. Germline CDR1 is GTSNPN and CDR2 is SVGIG (reference sequence). Trimming left V 1 base short and J 1 base short, with 11 bases between. The CDR3 here is CAWSEGVTSNQPQHF. The DNA of the CDR3 is TGTGCCTGGAGTGAGGGGGTAACGAGCAATCAGCCCCAGCATTTT.

This chain uses TRBV5-1 with TRBJ2-1; TRBD1 agrees at 9 bases. The trim removed 4 bases at V and 5 bases at J, leaving 7 bases unmatched. The CDR3 runs 15 residues. The germline V gene encodes CDR1 SGHRS and CDR2 YFSETQ. CDR3 sequence reads: CASSDPGQGNNEQFF. CDR3 DNA sequence: TGCGCCAGCAGCGATCCGGGACAGGGTAACAATGAGCAGTTCTTC. The variable domain in full, with the rest retrieved from reference TRBV5-1 and TRBJ2-1, is KAGVTQTPRYLIKTRGQQVTLSCSPISGHRSVSWYQQTPGQGLQFLFEYFSETQRNKGNFPGRFSGRQFSNSRSEMNVSTLELGDSALYLCASSDPGQGNNEQFFGPGTRLTVL.

This chain connects TRBV19 to TRBJ2-2; 7 bases map to TRBD1. CDR1 and CDR2 from the germline V gene are LNHDA and SQIVND (reference sequence). This CDR3 comprises 14 residues. The J segment lost 4 bases and the V segment lost 5 bases, leaving 4 bases of the junction unmatched. The CDR3 is CASSVNRGTGELFF. The CDR3 bases are TGTGCCAGTAGTGTCAACAGGGGCACCGGGGAGCTGTTTTTT.

The rearrangement links TRBV5-4 to TRBJ1-1; 11 nucleotides agree with TRBD1. V lost 3 bases and J lost 4; bases outside the gene matches: 17. The germline CDR1 and CDR2 sequences are SGHNT and YYREEE (reference sequence). The CDR3 extends over 19 amino acids. CDR3 region: CASSSKTRTGGVWGTEAFF. The CDR3 DNA reads TGTGCCAGCAGCTCTAAAACCAGGACAGGGGGCGTCTGGGGCACTGAAGCTTTCTTT. Full variable domain (missing parts from reference TRBV5-4 and TRBJ1-1): ETGVTQSPTHLIKTRGQQVTLRCSSQSGHNTVSWYQQALGQGPQFIFQYYREEENGRGNFPPRFSGLQFPNYSSELNVNALELDDSALYLCASSSKTRTGGVWGTEAFFGQGTRLTVV.

V and J are TRBV6-6 and TRBJ1-1, with D perhaps matching TRBD1 (6 bases). Trimming took 6 bases from V and 0 from J, leaving 14 bases between them. The CDR3 runs to 15 residues. CDR1 and CDR2 from the germline V gene are MNHNY and SVGAGI (reference sequence). The CDR3 sequence: CASSTGNTMNTEAFF. DNA for the CDR3: TGTGCCAGCAGCACAGGGAACACTATGAACACTGAAGCTTTCTTT.

The chain carries TRBV7-9 and TRBJ2-7; TRBD2 agrees at 13 bases. Germline V gives CDR1 SEHNR, CDR2 FQNEAQ (reference sequence). The trim removed 5 bases at V and 4 bases at J, leaving 14 bases unmatched. The CDR3 length is 18 residues. The CDR3 spells CASSPKTGLAGVMYEQYF. CDR3 coding DNA: TGTGCCAGCAGCCCGAAGACTGGACTAGCGGGAGTTATGTACGAGCAGTACTTC.

The gene calls are TRBV7-2 and TRBJ1-5; D possibly corresponds to TRBD1 (5 bases). The ends were cut back, 0 bases at V and 6 bases at J, with 12 bases in the middle. The germline V gene encodes CDR1 SGHTA and CDR2 FQGNSA. CDR3 length: 15 residues. CDR3 protein: CASSLASGRGQPQHF. The CDR3 DNA reads as TGTGCCAGCAGCTTAGCATCAGGGCGCGGTCAGCCCCAGCATTTT.

J is TRBJ2-1 and V is TRBV9; TRBD2 aligns across 9 bases. After removal of 0 bases from V and 5 bases from J, the junction contained 6 bases not matched to a gene. Germline CDR1 SGDLS, CDR2 YYNGEE. CDR3 size: 16 residues. The CDR3 bases are TGTGCCAGCAGCGTAGGCGGGAGGGCCCGGAACAATGAGCAGTTCTTC. Translating gives CASSVGGRARNNEQFF.

This chain uses TRBV4-1 with TRBJ1-1; 11 bases align to TRBD1. J lost 0 bases, V lost 3 bases, and 3 bases had no gene match. Germline V gene sequence: CDR1 MGHRA, CDR2 YSYEKL. This CDR3 is built from 16 residues. The CDR3 loop is CASSQGQGGVNTEAFF. The DNA for the CDR3 is TGCGCCAGCAGCCAGGGACAGGGGGGGGTGAACACTGAAGCTTTCTTT.

This chain connects TRBV29-1 to TRBJ1-1, with TRBD1 as a possible D gene (5 bases). The V and J ends lost 6 bases and 2 bases respectively, with 10 bases between them. The CDR3 consists of 12 residues. Germline CDR1 is SQVTM and CDR2 is ANQGSEA. The CDR3 sequence is CSVGGTNTEAFF. CDR3 bases: TGCAGCGTGGGGGGGACCAACACTGAAGCTTTCTTT. The whole variable domain, filled in from reference TRBV29-1 and TRBJ1-1, reads SAVISQKPSRDICQRGTSLTIQCQVDSQVTMMFWYRQQPGQSLTLIATANQGSEATYESGFVIDKFPISRPNLTFSTLTVSNMSPEDSSIYLCSVGGTNTEAFFGQGTRLTVV.

V and J are TRBV29-1 and TRBJ2-7, with a tentative D call TRBD1 (6 bases). Germline loops: CDR1 SQVTM, CDR2 ANQGSEA. The length of the CDR3 is 14 residues. The ends were cut back, 1 base at V and 2 bases at J, with 12 bases in the middle. CDR3 in amino acids: CSVEGQGFPYEQYF. The CDR3, as DNA: TGCAGCGTTGAAGGGCAGGGGTTCCCCTACGAGCAGTACTTC.

J is TRBJ2-1 and V is TRBV7-8; TRBD1 aligns across 8 bases. Germline V gene data show CDR1 as SGHVS and CDR2 as FQNEAQ. The CDR3 contains 14 residues. The V and J ends lost 3 bases and 7 bases, in that order; junction bases with no gene match: 5. The CDR3 reads CASSFGQGRNEQFF. The CDR3 DNA sequence: TGTGCCAGCAGCTTCGGACAGGGTCGAAATGAGCAGTTCTTC.

The CDR3 bases are TGTGCCATAGCTTCCCGAGATGAAAAACTGTTTTTT. This translates into CAIASRDEKLFF. V gene TRBV28 combines with J gene TRBJ1-4; D is undetermined. Trimming stripped 10 bases from V and 6 bases from J, with 12 bases between. Germline V gives CDR1 MDHEN, CDR2 SYDVKM. The CDR3 contains 12 residues.

The V and J genes are TRBV5-1 and TRBJ1-6, with D uncertain. The CDR3 has 15 residues. CDR1 and CDR2 (germline): SGHRS, YFSETQ. With 2 bases removed from V and 7 bases from J, the gap between germline ends came to 13 bases. This CDR3 is CASSFGSRLNSPLHF. The CDR3 nucleotides are TGCGCCAGCAGCTTCGGATCCAGGCTAAATTCACCCCTCCACTTT. Drawing the rest from reference TRBV5-1 and TRBJ1-6, the complete variable domain is KAGVTQTPRYLIKTRGQQVTLSCSPISGHRSVSWYQQTPGQGLQFLFEYFSETQRNKGNFPGRFSGRQFSNSRSEMNVSTLELGDSALYLCASSFGSRLNSPLHFGNGTRLTVT.

This rearrangement joins TRBV2 to TRBJ2-7; D gene unclear. The germline V gene encodes CDR1 SNHLY and CDR2 FYNNEI. The CDR3 runs to 11 residues. Trimming took off 6 bases at V and 5 bases at J, with 8 bases between the two ends. The chain's CDR3 is CASRAYHEQYF. CDR3 DNA sequence: TGTGCCAGCAGAGCGTACCACGAGCAGTACTTC. The variable domain in full, completed from reference TRBV2 and TRBJ2-7, reads EPEVTQTPSHQVTQMGQEVILRCVPISNHLYFYWYRQILGQKVEFLVSFYNNEISEKSEIFDDQFSVERPDGSNFTLKIRSTKLEDSAMYFCASRAYHEQYFGPGTRLTVT.

This clone was seen once. This chain joins TRBV28 and TRBJ1-4, with a weak D call TRBD1 (5 bases). The CDR3 contains 14 residues. CDR1 and CDR2 from the germline V gene are MDHEN and SYDVKM. V was trimmed by 6 bases and J by 5 bases, leaving 13 bases between them. Here the CDR3 DNA reads TGTGCCAGCAGGGGCAGTGCAGGGAATGAAAAACTGTTTTTT. Translating it yields CASRGSAGNEKLFF.

This clone was counted a few times. The chain uses TRBV4-1 and TRBJ1-4; weak D call: TRBD1 (5 bases). Germline CDR1 reads MGHRA; CDR2 reads YSYEKL. The CDR3 totals 14 residues. V was cut by 4 bases and J by 7 bases, with 13 bases left in between. The CDR3 loop reads CASSLPGQREKLFF. The CDR3 DNA follows: TGCGCCAGCAGCCTTCCAGGGCAGCGTGAAAAACTGTTTTTT.

The genes are TRBV10-2 and TRBJ1-4; 7 bases align to TRBD1. V was pared by 11 bases and J by 7 bases, with 25 bases of the junction left unmatched. CDR3 size: 18 residues. Per the germline V gene, CDR1 is WSHSY and CDR2 is SAAADI. CDR3 DNA sequence: TGCGCCGCCCACCCCTCGGGACAGTCCAATTCAAGAGGTGAAAAACTGTTTTTT. Encoded protein: CAAHPSGQSNSRGEKLFF.

The chain uses TRBV4-2 and TRBJ1-2; D not certain. The V and J ends lost 1 base and 6 bases respectively, with 9 bases between them. Germline loops: CDR1 LGHNA, CDR2 YNFKEQ. The CDR3 runs to 13 residues. The CDR3 sequence: CASSQVPGDGYTF. As DNA, the CDR3 is TGTGCCAGCAGCCAAGTTCCCGGAGATGGCTACACCTTC.

The V gene is TRBV6-1, the J gene TRBJ1-4; D call uncertain. This CDR3 has 14 residues. Trimming took off 4 bases at V and 0 bases at J, with 6 bases between the two ends. From germline, CDR1 is MNHNS and CDR2 SASEGT. CDR3 amino acids: CASSGGATNEKLFF. The CDR3 DNA reads as TGTGCCAGCAGTGGCGGGGCAACTAATGAAAAACTGTTTTTT.

This chain uses TRBV10-3 with TRBJ2-7; 8 nucleotides align to TRBD2. The CDR3 has 13 residues. Germline V lookup: CDR1 ENHRY, CDR2 SYGVKD. V shed 6 bases and J 5 bases; nucleotides not matched to a gene: 6. CDR3 bases: TGTGCCATCAGGGGGGCCGGGGGGGACGAGCAGTACTTC. This sequence encodes CAIRGAGGDEQYF.

The rearrangement uses TRBV27 and TRBJ1-4; the match to TRBD1 covers 10 bases. The CDR3 length is 22 residues. With V trimmed by 1 base and J by 1 base, 18 bases remained unmatched. Germline V gene lookup returns CDR1 MNHEY and CDR2 SMNVEV (reference sequence). This chain's CDR3 is CASSLFRGASRDRGVTNEKLFF. The DNA for the CDR3 is TGTGCCAGCAGTTTATTCCGGGGGGCCTCCCGGGACAGGGGAGTAACTAATGAAAAACTGTTTTTT. The complete variable domain, with remaining parts taken from reference TRBV27 and TRBJ1-4, reads EAQVTQNPRYLITVTGKKLTVTCSQNMNHEYMSWYRQDPGLGLRQIYYSMNVEVTDKGDVPEGYKVSRKEKRNFPLILESPSPNQTSLYFCASSLFRGASRDRGVTNEKLFFGSGTQLSVL.

The chain couples TRBV7-7 to TRBJ2-5; possibly TRBD1 for D (5 bases). V was cut by 5 bases and J by 3 bases, with 16 bases left in between. The CDR3 is made up of 15 amino acids. In germline, CDR1 is SSHAT, CDR2 FNYEAQ (reference sequence). The CDR3 region has the DNA TGTGCCAGCAGCATCCGATTTGACAGAAAAGAGACCCAGTACTTC. Its translation is CASSIRFDRKETQYF.

The chain has TRBV7-9 and TRBJ1-1; 8 bases align to TRBD1. J lost 3 bases, V lost 5 bases, and 5 bases had no gene match. Germline CDR1 and CDR2: SEHNR and FQNEAQ (reference sequence). The CDR3 has 14 residues. CDR3 region: CASSPGQVDTEAFF. Written as DNA, the CDR3 is TGTGCCAGCAGCCCGGGACAGGTGGACACTGAAGCTTTCTTT. The entire variable domain, with the rest obtained from reference TRBV7-9 and TRBJ1-1, is as follows: DTGVSQNPRHKITKRGQNVTFRCDPISEHNRLYWYRQTLGQGPEFLTYFQNEAQLEKSRLLSDRFSAERPKGSFSTLEIQRTEQGDSAMYLCASSPGQVDTEAFFGQGTRLTVV.

The chain recombines TRBV27 with TRBJ1-1; 7 bases line up with TRBD1. V lost 5 bases to trimming and J lost 9 bases; unmatched junction nucleotides: 6. Germline CDR1 MNHEY, CDR2 SMNVEV (reference sequence). CDR3 length: 12 residues. In DNA, the CDR3 is TGTGCCAGCAGTCCCCGGACAGGACAAGCTTTCTTT. Protein product: CASSPRTGQAFF.